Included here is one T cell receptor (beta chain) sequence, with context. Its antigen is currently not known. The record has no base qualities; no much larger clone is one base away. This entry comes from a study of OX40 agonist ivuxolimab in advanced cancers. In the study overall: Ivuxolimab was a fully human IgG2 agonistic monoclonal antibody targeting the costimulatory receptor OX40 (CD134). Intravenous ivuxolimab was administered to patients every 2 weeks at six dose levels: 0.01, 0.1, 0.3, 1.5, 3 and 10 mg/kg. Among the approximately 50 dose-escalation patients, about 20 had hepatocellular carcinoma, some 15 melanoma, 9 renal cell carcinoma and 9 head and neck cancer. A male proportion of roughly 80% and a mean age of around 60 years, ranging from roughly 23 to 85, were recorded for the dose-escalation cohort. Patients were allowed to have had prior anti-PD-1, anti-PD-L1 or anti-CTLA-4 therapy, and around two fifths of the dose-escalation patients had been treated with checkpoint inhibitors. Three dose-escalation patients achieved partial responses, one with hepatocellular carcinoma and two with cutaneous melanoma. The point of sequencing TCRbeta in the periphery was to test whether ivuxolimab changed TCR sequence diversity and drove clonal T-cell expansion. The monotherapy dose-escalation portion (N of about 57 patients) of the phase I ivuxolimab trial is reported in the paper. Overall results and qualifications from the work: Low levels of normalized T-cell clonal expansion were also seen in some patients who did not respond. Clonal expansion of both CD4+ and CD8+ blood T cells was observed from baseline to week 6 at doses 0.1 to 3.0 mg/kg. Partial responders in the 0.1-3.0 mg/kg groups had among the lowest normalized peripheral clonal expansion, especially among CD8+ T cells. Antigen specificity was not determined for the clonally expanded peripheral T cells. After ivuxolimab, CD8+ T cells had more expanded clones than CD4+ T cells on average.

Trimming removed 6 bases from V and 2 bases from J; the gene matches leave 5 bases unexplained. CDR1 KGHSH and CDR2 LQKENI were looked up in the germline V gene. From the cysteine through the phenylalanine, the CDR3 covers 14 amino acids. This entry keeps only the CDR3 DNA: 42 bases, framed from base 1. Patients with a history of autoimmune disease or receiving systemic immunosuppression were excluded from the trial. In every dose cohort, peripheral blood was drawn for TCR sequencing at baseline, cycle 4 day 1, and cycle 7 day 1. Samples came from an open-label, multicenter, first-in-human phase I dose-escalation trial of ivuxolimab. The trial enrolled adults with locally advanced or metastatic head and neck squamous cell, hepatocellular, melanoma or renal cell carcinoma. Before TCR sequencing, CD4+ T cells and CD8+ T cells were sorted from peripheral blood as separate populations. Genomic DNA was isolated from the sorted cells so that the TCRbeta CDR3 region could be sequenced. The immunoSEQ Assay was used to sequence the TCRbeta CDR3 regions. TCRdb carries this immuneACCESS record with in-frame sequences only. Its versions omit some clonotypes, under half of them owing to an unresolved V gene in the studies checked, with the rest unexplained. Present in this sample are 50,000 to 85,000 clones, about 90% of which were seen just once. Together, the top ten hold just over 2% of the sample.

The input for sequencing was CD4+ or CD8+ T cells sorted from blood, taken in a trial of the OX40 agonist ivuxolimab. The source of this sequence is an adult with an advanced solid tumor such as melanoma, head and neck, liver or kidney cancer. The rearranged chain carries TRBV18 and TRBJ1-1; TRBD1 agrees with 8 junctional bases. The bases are TGTGCCAGCTCGCAGGACAGGGTAAACACTGAAGCTTTCTTT. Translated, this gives CASSQDRVNTEAFF.